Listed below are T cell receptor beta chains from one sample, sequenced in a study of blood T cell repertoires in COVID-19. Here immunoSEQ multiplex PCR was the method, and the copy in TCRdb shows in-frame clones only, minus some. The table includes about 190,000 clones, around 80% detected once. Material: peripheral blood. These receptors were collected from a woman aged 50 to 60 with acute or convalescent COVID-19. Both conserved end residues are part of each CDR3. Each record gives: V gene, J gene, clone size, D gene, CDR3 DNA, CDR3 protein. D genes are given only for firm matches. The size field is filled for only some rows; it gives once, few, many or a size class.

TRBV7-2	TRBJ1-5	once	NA	TGTGCCAGCAGCTCAGGACAGTTTAGCAATCAGCCCCAGCATTTT	CASSSGQFSNQPQHF
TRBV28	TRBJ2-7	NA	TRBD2	TGTGCCAGCAGTTTCTTAGCGGGCGGGCACGAGCAGTACTTC	CASSFLAGGHEQYF
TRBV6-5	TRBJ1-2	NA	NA	TGTGCCAGCAGCCGGGGAGCTAACTATGGCTACACCTTC	CASSRGANYGYTF
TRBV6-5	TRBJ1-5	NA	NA	TGTGCCAGCTCTAATCAGGGGAGTGGGCCCCAGCATTTT	CASSNQGSGPQHF
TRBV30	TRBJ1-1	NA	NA	TGTGCCTGGACCCGGACAGTGCAAGCTTTCTTT	CAWTRTVQAFF
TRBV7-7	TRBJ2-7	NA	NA	TGTGCTAGCAGCCAACACCTTCTAGCGAACGAGCAGTACTTC	CASSQHLLANEQYF
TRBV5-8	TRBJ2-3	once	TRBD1	TGTGCCAGCAGCTTGGGACAGGGCGACACAGATACGCAGTATTTT	CASSLGQGDTDTQYF
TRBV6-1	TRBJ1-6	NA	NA	TGTGCCAGCAGTCAAGCCGGGGCCCTCCACTTT	CASSQAGALHF
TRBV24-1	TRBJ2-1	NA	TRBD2	TGTGCCACCCAAGGGAGGGTTGTCTACAATGAGCAGTTCTTC	CATQGRVVYNEQFF
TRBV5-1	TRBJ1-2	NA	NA	TGCGCCAGCAGCTTTCAGGGTATGGACGGCTACACCTTC	CASSFQGMDGYTF